The subject of this entry is one TCR beta chain. This clonotype showed up just a few times. Its antigen is not yet known. Per-nucleotide qualities are absent, and no much larger clonotype sits a single base away. The sample comes from a study of response to subunit inactivated influenza vaccine (dated by TCRdb to between 2017 and 2018). In terms of the full investigation: Deep quantitative profiling of the T cell receptor repertoire was used in the study to follow responses to a trivalent subunit inactivated influenza vaccine. What the study reported, not specific to this receptor: The authors proposed that each seasonal influenza vaccination may bring in only a limited number of new T cells.

Library preparation was by RT-PCR. TCRdb shows the sequencer as Illumina HiSeq 2500. TCRdb applied fastp at Q25 and MiXCR to the public reads, then kept only in-frame beta chains. Each CDR3 protein gets just one entry, which takes the most common genes and DNA from the rows behind it. This sample gives roughly 550,000 distinct CDR3 sequences in total; roughly 25% of them show up just once. In total, the top ten clones hold 2.5% to 3.5% of the sample. These sequences were also reported in another study, on T cells expressing NK-cell markers. As the second paper documents: 5'RACE template switching, by which a universal primer site and unique molecular identifiers were added, was used to make TCR beta cDNA libraries. TCR beta-chain repertoires were profiled in sorted CD3+CD56+NKG2C+, CD3+CD56+NKG2C- and CD3+CD56-NKG2C+ T-cell subsets from several donors. Among the eight sequenced donors, only one was HCMV-seronegative, while the other seven were HCMV-seropositive. In several experiments an anti-gammadeltaTCR antibody was added to restrict sorting to alphabetaTCR-expressing T cells. In six donors, the dominant CD3+CD56+NKG2C+ clonotypes ranked among the top 10 CD8+ clonotypes, making up roughly 1.0-7.5% of CD8+ T cells. Those dominant clonotypes were again the most abundant among CD3+CD56-NKG2C+ cells in a handful of donors, at 28.3-60.1%. Whether the expanded NKG2C-expressing T cell clones were specific for HCMV antigens remained unclear. Randomly selected healthy volunteers, three men and five women, were used as the eight sequenced donors. A commercial ELISA kit detecting HCMV-specific IgG in serum was used to determine HCMV serostatus. Peripheral blood mononuclear cells were isolated from blood by Ficoll density gradient centrifugation. Using Miltenyi isolation kits, CD4+ and CD8+ T cells were isolated from PBMC through magnetic immunoseparation. Priming for cDNA synthesis came from the TCR beta constant segment, and two successive PCR amplification steps followed. Libraries were sequenced as 2 x 150 bp reads on Illumina HiSeq 2000/2500, MiSeq or NextSeq. Reads were demultiplexed and grouped by UMI with MIGEC, and clonotypes were assembled and quantified with MiTCR. To exclude erroneous sequences, any TCR cDNA sequence not supported by at least two reads was discarded. The tcR package was used for downstream repertoire analysis, with clonotypes matched between fractions based on CDR3 nucleotide sequence plus V segment. Antigen specificity was annotated against VDJdb with VDJmatch, allowing one amino acid substitution in CDR3.

Sequencing was performed on CD4+ T cells sorted from PBMCs, taken 11 to 12 days after vaccination. This clonotype was sampled from a man between 45 and 60 years old who received an inactivated influenza vaccine. Donor details come from another sample of the same person, matched by shared clones.

The CDR3 has the sequence CASSPQGLAYNEQFF. Here is the DNA: TGCGCCAGCAGCCCCCAGGGGTTGGCCTACAATGAGCAGTTCTTC. The chain uses TRBV5-1 and TRBJ2-1; matching of 6 bases hints at TRBD1 as the D gene. The CDR3 starts with the cysteine, ends with the phenylalanine, and has 15 residues. Left in the record is the CDR3 DNA by itself, 45 bases read in frame from the first base. The germline V gene gives CDR1 as SGHRS and CDR2 as YFSETQ. Trimming takes 4 bases from V and 2 bases from J, and the germline ends sit 13 bases apart.